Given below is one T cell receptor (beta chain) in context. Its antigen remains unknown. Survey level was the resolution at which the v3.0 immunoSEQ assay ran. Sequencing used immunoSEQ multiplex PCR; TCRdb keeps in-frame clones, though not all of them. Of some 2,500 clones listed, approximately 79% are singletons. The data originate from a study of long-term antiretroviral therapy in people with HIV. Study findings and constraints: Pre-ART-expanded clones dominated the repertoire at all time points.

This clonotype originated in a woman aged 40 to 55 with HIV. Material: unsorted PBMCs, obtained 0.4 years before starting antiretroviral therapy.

This CDR3 reads CASSGGGLARSRDQETQYF. The CDR3 bases are TGTGCCAGCAGCGGAGGAGGACTAGCGAGATCAAGAGACCAAGAGACCCAGTACTTC. The J gene is TRBJ2-5, the V gene TRBV11-1, with 9 nucleotides matching TRBD2. The length of the CDR3 is 19 residues. V shed 5 bases and J 0 bases; nucleotides not matched to a gene: 16. Looked up from germline, CDR1 is SGHAT and CDR2 is FQDESV (reference sequence).